This T cell receptor beta chain was documented in a study of cytomegalovirus exposure and HLA in healthy donors. About the research overall: Later, an analysis reported that the approximately 120 validation repertoires had used the same platform as the roughly 660 first-cohort repertoires.

Germline V gives CDR1 MRHNA, CDR2 SNTAGT. This CDR3 region has 16 residues. With 6 bases clipped from V and 2 bases from J, the junction kept 10 bases outside the gene matches. Assay: immunoSEQ multiplex PCR; the TCRdb copy retains only in-frame clones and omits some. The sample consists of some 160,000 clones, 88% of them appearing once. Study-level points and caveats: Researchers counted around 180 TCR beta chains as cytomegalovirus-associated. A few CMV-associated chains were confirmed in vitro to be specific for CMV antigens. Using the classifier, cytomegalovirus status was reportedly diagnosed with high specificity and sensitivity.

For this clone: Its matching antigen is unknown.

The sequenced sample consisted of PBMCs. This TCR was recovered from a man aged 18 to 30 in good health and CMV-seronegative. The chain combines TRBV6-4 with TRBJ1-5; 7 nucleotides align to TRBD1. CDR3 amino acids: CASRATGFQGNQPQHF. Written as DNA, the CDR3 is TGTGCCAGCAGAGCGACAGGGTTTCAGGGCAATCAGCCCCAGCATTTT.